The clone carrying this TCR beta chain showed up many times. Unique molecular identifiers were affixed to single, distinct cDNA molecules. TCRdb passed the 5' RACE reads through MiXCR, listing each CDR3 protein once. Among roughly 65,000 distinct CDR3 sequences listed, roughly 10% were seen once. These data originate in a study of early T cells in non-severe SARS-CoV-2 infection. This TCR was sampled from an adult who was a healthcare worker with PCR-confirmed SARS-CoV-2 infection or an uninfected control (not recorded which). The source material was whole blood.

The CDR3 loop reads CAIRGGAMHEQYF. The CDR3 DNA is TGTGCCATCAGGGGGGGGGCTATGCACGAGCAGTACTTC. V usage is TRBV10-3 and J usage is TRBJ2-7; maybe TRBD2 (7 bases). Looked up from germline, CDR1 is ENHRY and CDR2 is SYGVKD. V was shortened by 6 bases and J by 5 bases, with 14 bases between the two germline ends. This CDR3 has 13 amino acids.